The present T cell receptor beta chain was sequenced within a study of beta chain features in type 1 diabetes. CDR3 length equals 16 residues. Germline V gene lookup returns CDR1 SGHRS and CDR2 YFSETQ. V was cut by 0 bases and J by 4 bases, with 15 bases left in between. A word on this clone: Its antigen is not known.

Reverse transcription of all isolated RNA meant that expressed TCRB transcripts were sequenced. The repertoire was sequenced with immunoSEQ multiplex PCR; TCRdb's copy has only in-frame clones and lacks some. The table records about 220,000 clones, under 13% of them present only once. Findings of the study overall: Type 1 diabetes patients had TCRB CDR3s that were shorter (moderately but significantly so) in all four CD4+ subsets. VDJ junctions from type 1 diabetes patients carried fewer insertions and larger deletions.

The sample was central memory CD4+ T cells from blood. The chain combines TRBV5-1 with TRBJ2-3; D is unclear. The sequence derives from a man aged 18 to 35 in good health. The CDR3 protein is CASSLGWGLDPDTQYF. For the CDR3, the DNA is TGCGCCAGCAGCTTGGGATGGGGTCTAGACCCAGATACGCAGTATTTT.